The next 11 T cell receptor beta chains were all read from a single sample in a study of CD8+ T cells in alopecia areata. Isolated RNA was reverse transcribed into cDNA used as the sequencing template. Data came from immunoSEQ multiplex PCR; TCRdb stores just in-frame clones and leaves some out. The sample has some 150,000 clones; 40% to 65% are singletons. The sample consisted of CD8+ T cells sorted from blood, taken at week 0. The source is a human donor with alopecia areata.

CDR3 protein: CASSLGGDGTGEAFF. CDR3 DNA: TGTGCCAGCAGCTTAGGCGGAGACGGGACTGGTGAAGCTTTCTTT. This chain uses TRBV13 with TRBJ1-1; tentatively, D is TRBD1 (5 bases). This CDR3 region has 15 residues. V was pared by 0 bases and J by 7 bases, with 15 bases between. CDR1 and CDR2 from the germline V gene are PRHDT and FYEKMQ (reference sequence).

This chain's CDR3 is CSVERASSGANVLTF. The CDR3 DNA is TGCAGCGTGGAACGGGCCAGCTCTGGGGCCAACGTCCTGACTTTC. V is TRBV29-1 and J is TRBJ2-6; D not resolved. The CDR3 is 15 residues long. Germline CDR1 SQVTM, CDR2 ANQGSEA. Trimming took 6 bases from V and 0 from J, leaving 12 bases between them. The full variable domain, in which reference TRBV29-1 and TRBJ2-6 provide the parts outside the CDR3, is SAVISQKPSRDICQRGTSLTIQCQVDSQVTMMFWYRQQPGQSLTLIATANQGSEATYESGFVIDKFPISRPNLTFSTLTVSNMSPEDSSIYLCSVERASSGANVLTFGAGSRLTVL.

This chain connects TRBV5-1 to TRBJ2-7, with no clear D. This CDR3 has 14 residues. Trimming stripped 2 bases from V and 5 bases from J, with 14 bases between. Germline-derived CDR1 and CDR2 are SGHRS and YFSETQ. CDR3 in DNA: TGCGCCAGCAGCTTTCGATCTCAAGTCAACGAGCAGTACTTC. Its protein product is CASSFRSQVNEQYF.

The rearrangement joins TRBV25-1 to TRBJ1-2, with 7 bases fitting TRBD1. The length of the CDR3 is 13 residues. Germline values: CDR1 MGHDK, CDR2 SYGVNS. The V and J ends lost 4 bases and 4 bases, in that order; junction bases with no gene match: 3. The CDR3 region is CASSVGTAYGYTF. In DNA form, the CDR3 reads TGTGCCAGCAGTGTCGGGACAGCCTATGGCTACACCTTC.

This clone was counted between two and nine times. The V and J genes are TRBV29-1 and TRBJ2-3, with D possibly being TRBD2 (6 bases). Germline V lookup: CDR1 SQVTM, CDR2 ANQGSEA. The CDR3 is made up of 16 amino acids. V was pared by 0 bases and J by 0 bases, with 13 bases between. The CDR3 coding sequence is TGCAGCGTTGAAGATCTGAGGCGGGACAGCACAGATACGCAGTATTTT. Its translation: CSVEDLRRDSTDTQYF.

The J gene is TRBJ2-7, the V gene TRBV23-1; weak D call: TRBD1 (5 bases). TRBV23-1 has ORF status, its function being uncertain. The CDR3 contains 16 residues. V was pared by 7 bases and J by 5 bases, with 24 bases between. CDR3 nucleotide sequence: TGCGCCAGCACCCCGGAAAACAGGTCGGACGGCGACGAGCAGTACTTC. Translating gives CASTPENRSDGDEQYF.

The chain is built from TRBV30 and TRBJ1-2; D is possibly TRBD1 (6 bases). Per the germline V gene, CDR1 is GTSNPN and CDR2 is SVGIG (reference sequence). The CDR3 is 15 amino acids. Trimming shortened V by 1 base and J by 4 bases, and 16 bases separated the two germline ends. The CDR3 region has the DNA TGTGCCTGGAGTGCCCCCACAGGGAAAACCTATGGCTACACCTTC. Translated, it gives CAWSAPTGKTYGYTF. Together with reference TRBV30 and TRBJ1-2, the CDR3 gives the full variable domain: SQTIHQWPATLVQPVGSPLSLECTVEGTSNPNLYWYRQAAGRGLQLLFYSVGIGQISSEVPQNLSASRPQDRQFILSSKKLLLSDSGFYLCAWSAPTGKTYGYTFGSGTRLTVV.

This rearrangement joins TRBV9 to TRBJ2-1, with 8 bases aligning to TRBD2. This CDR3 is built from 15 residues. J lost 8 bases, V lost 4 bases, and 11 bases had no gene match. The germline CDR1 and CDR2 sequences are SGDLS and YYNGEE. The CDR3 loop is CASSQVGTRRDEQFF. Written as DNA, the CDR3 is TGTGCCAGCAGCCAAGTGGGGACTAGGCGCGATGAGCAGTTCTTC.

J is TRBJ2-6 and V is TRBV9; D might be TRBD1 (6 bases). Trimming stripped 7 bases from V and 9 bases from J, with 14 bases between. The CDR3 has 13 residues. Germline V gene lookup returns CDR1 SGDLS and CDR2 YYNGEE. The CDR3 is CASGRGQHNVLTF. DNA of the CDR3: TGTGCCAGCGGCCGTGGACAGCACAACGTCCTGACTTTC.

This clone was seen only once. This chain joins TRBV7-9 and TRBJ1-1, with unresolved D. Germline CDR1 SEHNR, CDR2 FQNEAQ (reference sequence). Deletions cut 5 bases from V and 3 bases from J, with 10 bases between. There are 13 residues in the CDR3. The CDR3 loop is CASSPVMDTEAFF. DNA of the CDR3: TGTGCCAGCAGCCCCGTCATGGACACTGAAGCTTTCTTT.

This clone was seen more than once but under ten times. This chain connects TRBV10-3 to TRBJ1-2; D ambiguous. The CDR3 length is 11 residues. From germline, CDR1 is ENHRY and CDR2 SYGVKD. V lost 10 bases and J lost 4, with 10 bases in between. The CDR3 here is CATDDGYGYTF. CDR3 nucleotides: TGTGCCACCGACGACGGCTATGGCTACACCTTC.